These T cell receptor beta chains were read from a single sample in a study of post-analysis software for immune sequencing data. One entry per CDR3 protein, called by TCRdb with MiXCR from the PCR reads. The table records about 260,000 distinct CDR3 sequences, just over 35% of them present only once. Sequenced sample: blood. The origin of the receptors is a girl between 10 and 17 years old with multiple sclerosis. The CDR3 runs from the conserved cysteine through the conserved F or W.

j_call	v_call	cdr3_aa
TRBJ1-2	TRBV7-3	CASSSPDRGYGYTF
TRBJ1-1	TRBV14	CASSQGRYGVVTEAFF
TRBJ1-4	TRBV29-1	CSVGLGGEKLFF
TRBJ1-4	TRBV10-3	CAIRPSLGTNEKLFF
TRBJ2-3	TRBV5-1	CASSYLAGTSTDTQYF
TRBJ1-2	TRBV29-1	CSVVVEFNYGYTF
TRBJ1-5	TRBV7-6	CASGATNQPQHF
TRBJ2-3	TRBV19	CASSIERTQYF
TRBJ1-2	TRBV20-1	CSARYGGYGYTF
.	TRBV7-6	CASSLDRGREQYF
TRBJ2-2	TRBV28	CASTGTSGELFF
TRBJ1-2	TRBV11-2	CASSLATGGGNYGYTF
TRBJ2-3	TRBV7-3	CAGSAPSGGRGTDTQYF
TRBJ2-7	TRBV6-6	CASSNRDLYEQYF
TRBJ2-3	TRBV10-3	CAISGDIAGEGTDTQYF
TRBJ1-4	TRBV7-6	CASSLDRAFNEKLFF
TRBJ1-1	TRBV28	CASSFPGDAFF
TRBJ1-1	TRBV20-1	CSARDRKKGLNTEAFF
TRBJ1-1	TRBV27	CASSLFWNTEAFF
TRBJ2-2	TRBV5-1	CASSLAGQGWLFF
TRBJ1-1	TRBV5-1	CASSSLGTFKPNTEAFF
TRBJ2-2	TRBV24-1	CATSDLTSDTGELFF